The T cell receptor beta chain under discussion was sequenced for a study of blood T cells in healthy people across ages. As regards this clonotype: Antigen: not known.

The study's findings and limits: Naive CD4+ cells and diversity were both higher in long-lived donors than in aged donors.

Using a J-beta primer mix together with a sample-barcoded 5' primer, a second PCR was run for 7 to 11 cycles. One entry per CDR3 protein results from TCRdb running MiXCR on the 5' RACE reads. The sample includes around 1,000,000 distinct CDR3 sequences, under 40% seen only once; the top ten take around 13%. CDR1 is MGHRA and CDR2 is YSYEKL in the germline V gene. V gave up 0 bases and J gave up 6 bases, with 9 bases separating them. The length of the CDR3 is 14 residues. The clonotype was recovered from a man aged 18-30 years in good health. J is TRBJ2-1 and V is TRBV4-1, with a tentative D call TRBD2 (6 bases). Sample: blood. CDR3 residues: CASSQEAGGNEQFF. In DNA form, the CDR3 reads TGCGCCAGCAGCCAAGAGGCCGGGGGCAATGAGCAGTTCTTC.